These 24 T cell receptor beta chains originate from one sample sequenced in a study of OX40 agonist ivuxolimab in advanced cancers. Clones were sequenced by immunoSEQ multiplex PCR, and TCRdb holds only the in-frame ones, with some missing. The profile shows approximately 58,000 clones, around 84% of them singletons. Source: CD4+ or CD8+ T cells sorted from blood, taken in a trial of the OX40 agonist ivuxolimab. These receptors originate from an adult with an advanced solid tumor such as melanoma, head and neck, liver or kidney cancer.

This chain joins TRBV6-1 and TRBJ2-5, with D unresolved. The germline V gene encodes CDR1 MNHNS and CDR2 SASEGT. The germline V and J ends were trimmed by 4 bases and 1 base, with 10 bases remaining between them. CDR3 size: 14 residues. DNA of the CDR3: TGTGCCAGCAGTGTTAGGTGGCCCCAAGAGACCCAGTACTTC. Residues: CASSVRWPQETQYF.

V and J are TRBV27 and TRBJ2-7; D uncertain. CDR1 is MNHEY, CDR2 SMNVEV, per germline (reference sequence). V lost 2 bases and J lost 5, with 13 bases in between. There are 14 residues in the CDR3. CDR3 in amino acids: CASSLTPRLDEQYF. The CDR3, as DNA: TGTGCCAGCAGTTTAACCCCACGATTGGACGAGCAGTACTTC.

This chain joins TRBV30 and TRBJ1-4; maybe TRBD1 (5 bases). This CDR3 has 15 amino acids. Germline lookup yields CDR1 GTSNPN and CDR2 SVGIG (reference sequence). V lost 0 bases and J lost 7, with 15 bases in between. CDR3 in DNA: TGTGCCTGGAGTGTCCTAGGGGCCCTAAGTGAAAAACTGTTTTTT. Amino acid sequence: CAWSVLGALSEKLFF. The full variable domain, in which reference TRBV30 and TRBJ1-4 provide the parts outside the CDR3, is SQTIHQWPATLVQPVGSPLSLECTVEGTSNPNLYWYRQAAGRGLQLLFYSVGIGQISSEVPQNLSASRPQDRQFILSSKKLLLSDSGFYLCAWSVLGALSEKLFFGSGTQLSVL.

This clone was seen just once. This chain connects TRBV28 to TRBJ1-5, with D possibly TRBD1 on 5 matching bases. Per the germline V gene, CDR1 is MDHEN and CDR2 is SYDVKM. Trimming stripped 6 bases from V and 2 bases from J, with 11 bases between. The CDR3 has 14 residues. Written as DNA, the CDR3 is TGTGCCAGCAGGGGACGGGTTGGCAATCAGCCCCAGCATTTT. Its translation is CASRGRVGNQPQHF.

The chain employs TRBV19 and TRBJ2-5, with D perhaps TRBD2 (5 bases). Between the trimmed V and J ends, which lost 0 bases and 5 bases, there was a span of 13 bases. The CDR3 runs to 15 residues. In germline, CDR1 is LNHDA, CDR2 SQIVND (reference sequence). The CDR3 DNA follows: TGTGCCAGTAGTATAGATCGGGGAGCGGAGGAGACCCAGTACTTC. This translates into CASSIDRGAEETQYF. The full variable domain, completed using reference TRBV19 and TRBJ2-5, is DGGITQSPKYLFRKEGQNVTLSCEQNLNHDAMYWYRQDPGQGLRLIYYSQIVNDFQKGDIAEGYSVSREKKESFPLTVTSAQKNPTAFYLCASSIDRGAEETQYFGPGTRLLVL.

J is TRBJ1-1 and V is TRBV9; D unresolved. CDR3 size: 14 residues. Trimming left V 0 bases short and J 3 bases short, with 9 bases between. The V gene's germline CDR1 is SGDLS and CDR2 YYNGEE. CDR3: CASSVVPTDTEAFF. The CDR3 DNA follows: TGTGCCAGCAGCGTAGTCCCAACGGACACTGAAGCTTTCTTT.

The chain uses TRBV2 and TRBJ2-7, with D hard to call. Trimming cost V 6 bases and J 2 bases, with 5 bases left between them. Germline loops: CDR1 SNHLY, CDR2 FYNNEI. This CDR3 contains 11 residues. The CDR3 spells CASSSTYEQYF. The CDR3 region has the DNA TGTGCCAGCAGCTCAACCTACGAGCAGTACTTC.

This chain joins TRBV5-5 and TRBJ1-2, with D hard to call. This CDR3 is 14 amino acids long. Germline loops: CDR1 SGHKS, CDR2 YYEKEE (reference sequence). V lost 4 bases and J lost 8, with 18 bases in between. The CDR3 spells CASSVGSAEGGYTF. CDR3 sequence (DNA): TGTGCCAGCAGCGTGGGATCTGCCGAAGGAGGCTACACCTTC. The whole variable domain, filled in from reference TRBV5-5 and TRBJ1-2, reads DAGVTQSPTHLIKTRGQQVTLRCSPISGHKSVSWYQQVLGQGPQFIFQYYEKEERGRGNFPDRFSARQFPNYSSELNVNALLLGDSALYLCASSVGSAEGGYTFGSGTRLTVV.

The chain is built from TRBV28 and TRBJ1-4; D gene unclear. V lost 5 bases and J lost 8, with 18 bases in between. Germline CDR1 is MDHEN and CDR2 is SYDVKM. This CDR3 has 15 amino acids. The CDR3 reads CASSTYNIGREKLFF. For the CDR3, the DNA is TGTGCCAGCAGTACCTACAATATTGGGAGGGAAAAACTGTTTTTT.

The J gene is TRBJ2-7, the V gene TRBV4-1, with 8 positions matching TRBD1. Germline V lookup: CDR1 MGHRA, CDR2 YSYEKL. Trimming took 4 bases from V and 9 from J; bases not matched to a gene: 8. This CDR3 is built from 13 residues. The CDR3 nucleotides are TGCGCCAGCAGCCCCCCGGACAGGGCGGTGCAGTACTTC. Translated: CASSPPDRAVQYF.

This clone occurred a few times. V and J are TRBV5-1 and TRBJ2-2, with 7 positions matching TRBD1. Trimming cost V 3 bases and J 0 bases; bases outside gene matches: 5. Germline lookup yields CDR1 SGHRS and CDR2 YFSETQ. The CDR3 is made up of 16 amino acids. CDR3 protein: CASSYKGTANTGELFF. For the CDR3, the DNA is TGCGCCAGCAGCTATAAAGGGACAGCGAACACCGGGGAGCTGTTTTTT.

J is TRBJ2-3 and V is TRBV7-2; D might be TRBD1 (6 bases). This CDR3 is 16 amino acids long. Per germline, CDR1 SGHTA and CDR2 FQGNSA. V was trimmed by 5 bases and J by 3 bases, leaving 18 bases between them. The CDR3 bases are TGTGCCAGCAGCATACGACCTGACAGGCTAACAGATACGCAGTATTTT. Residues: CASSIRPDRLTDTQYF.

This clone was seen only once. The chain is built from TRBV6-5 and TRBJ1-2; D possibly corresponds to TRBD1 (5 bases). V was shortened by 0 bases and J by 8 bases, with 13 bases between the two germline ends. The germline V gene encodes CDR1 MNHEY and CDR2 SVGAGI. This CDR3 comprises 14 residues. In DNA form, the CDR3 reads TGTGCCAGCAGTTACTCGGGACCTCAGGGCGGCTACACCTTC. Protein: CASSYSGPQGGYTF.

This chain connects TRBV5-4 to TRBJ2-5, with 10 bases that match TRBD1. The CDR3 consists of 14 residues. The V gene end was trimmed by 4 bases and the J gene end by 4 bases; junction bases not matched to a gene: 4. The V gene's germline CDR1 is SGHNT and CDR2 YYREEE (reference sequence). The CDR3 spells CASSIGTGVETQYF. The CDR3, as DNA: TGTGCCAGCAGCATCGGGACAGGGGTAGAGACCCAGTACTTC.

V is TRBV5-4 and J is TRBJ2-5; D is uncertain. The V end lost 0 bases, the J end lost 0 bases, and 9 bases lay between the germline ends. The CDR3 extends over 15 amino acids. Germline V lookup: CDR1 SGHNT, CDR2 YYREEE (reference sequence). CDR3 region: CASSLGTSYQETQYF. CDR3 bases: TGTGCCAGCAGCTTGGGCACTTCATACCAAGAGACCCAGTACTTC.

The chain combines TRBV9 with TRBJ2-2, with 14 positions matching TRBD2. Germline lookup yields CDR1 SGDLS and CDR2 YYNGEE. Trimming cost V 4 bases and J 6 bases; bases outside gene matches: 5. The length of the CDR3 is 16 residues. The CDR3 loop reads CASSPRLAGGPGELFF. The CDR3 DNA reads as TGTGCCAGCAGCCCCAGACTAGCGGGGGGGCCCGGGGAGCTGTTTTTT.

The rearrangement uses TRBV11-3 and TRBJ1-6; D remains ambiguous. Germline V lookup: CDR1 SGHNT, CDR2 YENEEA. CDR3 size: 14 residues. V was cut by 4 bases and J by 10 bases, with 14 bases left in between. This chain's CDR3 is CASSSGIEGSPLHF. CDR3 sequence (DNA): TGTGCCAGCAGCTCCGGGATTGAGGGATCACCCCTCCACTTT. Based on the CDR3 plus reference TRBV11-3 and TRBJ1-6, the full variable domain is EAGVVQSPRYKIIEKKQPVAFWCNPISGHNTLYWYLQNLGQGPELLIRYENEEAVDDSQLPKDRFSAERLKGVDSTLKIQPAELGDSAVYLCASSSGIEGSPLHFGNGTRLTVT.

The chain recombines TRBV5-1 with TRBJ1-2, with unresolved D. V gave up 2 bases and J gave up 0 bases, with 17 bases separating them. CDR3 length: 17 amino acids. In germline, CDR1 is SGHRS, CDR2 YFSETQ. CDR3 nucleotides: TGCGCCAGCAGCTTTAGTGGAACGGTCAGCTCTAACTATGGCTACACCTTC. This sequence encodes CASSFSGTVSSNYGYTF.

The chain uses TRBV2 and TRBJ2-3; 16 positions agree with TRBD2. The CDR3 sequence is 17 residues long. Trimming took 7 bases from V and 5 from J; bases not matched to a gene: 9. The germline V gene encodes CDR1 SNHLY and CDR2 FYNNEI. CDR3: CASTLGTSGGARDTQYF. CDR3 in DNA: TGTGCCAGCACCCTGGGGACTAGCGGGGGGGCCAGAGATACGCAGTATTTT.

The V gene is TRBV6-5, the J gene TRBJ2-7, with no clear D. Germline assignment: CDR1 MNHEY and CDR2 SVGAGI. The V gene lost 0 bases and the J gene lost 7 bases, with 13 bases spanning the gap. This CDR3 has 14 amino acids. CDR3 loop: CASSYSKVALEQYF. The CDR3 coding sequence is TGTGCCAGCAGTTACTCGAAGGTGGCGTTAGAGCAGTACTTC.

Only one count was recorded for this clone. This chain uses TRBV2 with TRBJ2-7; D may be TRBD1 (6 bases). The germline V gene encodes CDR1 SNHLY and CDR2 FYNNEI. Trimming cost V 7 bases and J 3 bases, with 10 bases left between them. The CDR3 sequence is 12 residues long. DNA of the CDR3: TGTGCCAGCACCAGGACAGTCTACGAGCAGTACTTC. It is translated as CASTRTVYEQYF.

The V gene is TRBV6-1, the J gene TRBJ2-7; perhaps TRBD1 as D (6 bases). The V and J ends lost 7 bases and 3 bases respectively, with 13 bases between them. Per germline, CDR1 MNHNS and CDR2 SASEGT. CDR3 size: 13 residues. The CDR3 region has the DNA TGTGCCAGCATCGTCGGCAGGGGCTACGAGCAGTACTTC. The encoded protein is CASIVGRGYEQYF.

This clone appeared once. The V gene is TRBV6-5, the J gene TRBJ2-2; no clear D gene. Germline CDR1 MNHEY, CDR2 SVGAGI. The V end was cut by 6 bases, the J end by 0 bases, with 8 bases between. The CDR3 runs 14 residues. CDR3 bases: TGTGCCAGCAGCTTATCCCCGAACACCGGGGAGCTGTTTTTT. It yields the protein CASSLSPNTGELFF.

V is TRBV19 and J is TRBJ1-4; possible D gene TRBD1, 5 bases. The germline V and J ends were trimmed by 2 bases and 3 bases, with 7 bases remaining between them. The CDR3 contains 14 residues. The germline V gene encodes CDR1 LNHDA and CDR2 SQIVND (reference sequence). The CDR3 loop is CASSIRQSNEKLFF. CDR3 nucleotide sequence: TGTGCCAGTAGTATAAGACAGTCTAATGAAAAACTGTTTTTT. Complete variable domain (other parts from reference TRBV19 and TRBJ1-4): DGGITQSPKYLFRKEGQNVTLSCEQNLNHDAMYWYRQDPGQGLRLIYYSQIVNDFQKGDIAEGYSVSREKKESFPLTVTSAQKNPTAFYLCASSIRQSNEKLFFGSGTQLSVL.